Shown below are 19 T cell receptor beta chains from a single sample sequenced in a study of somatic mutations in cytotoxic T cells in rheumatoid arthritis. Assay used: immunoSEQ multiplex PCR; TCRdb lists only in-frame clones, some missing. The table shows some 14,000 clones, with 70% to 75% occurring only once. Sequencing used CD8+ T cells sorted from blood. The source of these receptors is an adult with rheumatoid arthritis.

The chain is built from TRBV27 and TRBJ2-7; unclear D gene. V dropped 0 bases and J dropped 2 bases, with 8 bases sitting between them. Germline assignment: CDR1 MNHEY and CDR2 SMNVEV (reference sequence). The CDR3 spans 14 residues. The CDR3 DNA reads TGTGCCAGCAGTTTATCGGGCAGGACCTACGAGCAGTACTTC. Its translation is CASSLSGRTYEQYF.

The chain employs TRBV7-9 and TRBJ2-1; 8 bases are shared with TRBD2. The CDR3 has 16 residues. The ends lost 5 bases at V and 4 bases at J; junction bases unmatched: 10. CDR1 and CDR2 (germline): SEHNR, FQNEAQ (reference sequence). This CDR3 is CASSLRVAGIYNEQFF. CDR3 nucleotides: TGTGCCAGCAGCCTCCGGGTAGCGGGGATATACAATGAGCAGTTCTTC.

J is TRBJ2-3 and V is TRBV7-2; D is unresolved. V lost 5 bases, J lost 1 base, and 16 bases lay in between. CDR3 length equals 16 residues. Germline V gene sequence: CDR1 SGHTA, CDR2 FQGNSA. CDR3 nucleotides: TGTGCCAGCAGCCAAATTGGTGGGGTCGGCACAGATACGCAGTATTTT. Amino acids: CASSQIGGVGTDTQYF.

The gene calls are TRBV27 and TRBJ2-7, with D perhaps assigned TRBD1 or TRBD2 (6 bases each). The CDR3 runs 16 residues. V was trimmed by 3 bases and J by 3 bases, leaving 18 bases between them. Germline lookup yields CDR1 MNHEY and CDR2 SMNVEV (reference sequence). The CDR3 DNA is TGTGCCAGCAGTTTCAACGGAGGGACATTTCTCTACGAGCAGTACTTC. Its translation: CASSFNGGTFLYEQYF.

The chain has TRBV4-1 and TRBJ2-7; 14 bases line up with TRBD2. J gave up 0 bases and V 1 base, and 5 bases lay outside the gene matches. This CDR3 is 18 amino acids long. Per germline, CDR1 MGHRA and CDR2 YSYEKL. The chain's CDR3 is CASSQAPGTSGSSYEQYF. The CDR3 DNA reads TGCGCCAGCAGCCAAGCCCCCGGGACTAGCGGGAGCTCCTACGAGCAGTACTTC.

This clone was detected only a few times. The chain combines TRBV4-1 with TRBJ2-7; tentatively, D is TRBD1 (6 bases). Germline CDR1 MGHRA, CDR2 YSYEKL. This CDR3 region has 16 residues. Trimming shortened V by 4 bases and J by 2 bases, and 18 bases separated the two germline ends. The CDR3 DNA sequence: TGCGCCAGCAGCCCCTCCCCGGGACAAGGTCCCTACGAGCAGTACTTC. Its protein is CASSPSPGQGPYEQYF.

The genes are TRBV13 and TRBJ2-1; 10 bases fit TRBD1. Trimming cost V 5 bases and J 0 bases; bases outside gene matches: 4. This CDR3 spans 16 amino acids. Germline V gene lookup returns CDR1 PRHDT and CDR2 FYEKMQ (reference sequence). CDR3 coding DNA: TGTGCCAGCAGCCACGGGACAGGGGTCTCCTACAATGAGCAGTTCTTC. Encoded protein: CASSHGTGVSYNEQFF.

V usage is TRBV6-5 and J usage is TRBJ1-4, with D maybe TRBD1 (5 bases). Germline CDR1 reads MNHEY; CDR2 reads SVGAGI. Trimming took 0 bases from V and 5 from J, leaving 7 bases between them. CDR3 size: 14 residues. CDR3 bases: TGTGCCAGCAGTTACTCTAAGGGGAATGAAAAACTGTTTTTT. Its translation: CASSYSKGNEKLFF.

The chain combines TRBV7-9 with TRBJ2-1, with a possible D match to TRBD2 (5 bases). The germline gives CDR1 SEHNR, CDR2 FQNEAQ (reference sequence). This CDR3 region has 14 residues. V lost 4 bases to trimming and J lost 6 bases, with 13 bases between them. The DNA of the CDR3 is TGTGCCAGCAGCTCCATCGGGATCCCCAATGAGCAGTTCTTC. This codes for CASSSIGIPNEQFF.

J is TRBJ1-5 and V is TRBV27, with D perhaps matching TRBD1 (5 bases). The CDR3 length is 13 residues. The V gene's germline CDR1 is MNHEY and CDR2 SMNVEV (reference sequence). V gave up 8 bases and J gave up 3 bases, with 11 bases separating them. DNA for the CDR3: TGTGCCAGCGGGACTCTAATCAATCAGCCCCAGCATTTT. Translated: CASGTLINQPQHF.

As concerns this clone: The sample has other DNA sequences that encode this CDR3 too. The CDR3: CASSFSDSNQPQHF. The CDR3 DNA reads TGTGCCAGCAGCTTTTCGGATAGCAATCAGCCCCAGCATTTT. The V gene is TRBV5-6, the J gene TRBJ1-5; the D is unclear. With 2 bases removed from V and 0 bases from J, the gap between germline ends came to 6 bases. CDR1 is SGHDT, CDR2 YYEEEE, per germline. The CDR3 has 14 residues. Full variable domain (outside the CDR3, taken from reference TRBV5-6 and TRBJ1-5): DAGVTQSPTHLIKTRGQQVTLRCSPKSGHDTVSWYQQALGQGPQFIFQYYEEEERQRGNFPDRFSGHQFPNYSSELNVNALLLGDSALYLCASSFSDSNQPQHFGDGTRLSIL.

This sequence joins TRBV2 and TRBJ2-7, with TRBD1 as a possible D gene (5 bases). The V gene lost 9 bases and the J gene lost 4 bases, with 13 bases spanning the gap. The CDR3 loop spans 12 amino acids. Per germline, CDR1 SNHLY and CDR2 FYNNEI. CDR3 residues: CASFQGGYEQYF. The CDR3, as DNA: TGTGCCAGTTTTCAGGGTGGGTACGAGCAGTACTTC.

The CDR3 loop is CSVVGQGEQYF. CDR3 DNA: TGCAGCGTTGTCGGGCAGGGGGAGCAGTACTTC. The chain recombines TRBV29-1 with TRBJ2-7; D possibly corresponds to TRBD1 (6 bases). Germline-derived CDR1 and CDR2 are SQVTM and ANQGSEA. The V end was cut by 4 bases, the J end by 7 bases, with 11 bases between. The CDR3 runs to 11 residues.

The chain has TRBV11-3 and TRBJ2-4, with D unclear. V lost 0 bases and J 0 bases, leaving 6 bases between the germline ends. This CDR3 spans 15 amino acids. Germline CDR1 is SGHNT and CDR2 is YENEEA. In nucleotides, the CDR3 is TGTGCCAGCAGCTTAGATCTCGGAGCCAAAAACATTCAGTACTTC. This translates into CASSLDLGAKNIQYF.

The rearrangement links TRBV27 to TRBJ1-5; weak D call: TRBD1 (5 bases). CDR3 length: 15 amino acids. CDR1 and CDR2 (germline): MNHEY, SMNVEV (reference sequence). Trimming took off 5 bases at V and 2 bases at J, with 13 bases between the two ends. Here the CDR3 DNA reads TGTGCCAGCAGTAGACAGCCCGTGGGCAATCAGCCCCAGCATTTT. As protein: CASSRQPVGNQPQHF.

CDR3 bases: TGTGCCAGTAGTATAGCGACAGGGGGGGACTACGAGCAGTACTTC. Protein: CASSIATGGDYEQYF. The chain uses TRBV19 and TRBJ2-7; the match to TRBD1 covers 9 bases. Germline trimming cut 1 base from V and 3 bases from J; bases unmatched to any gene: 4. From germline, CDR1 is LNHDA and CDR2 SQIVND (reference sequence). The CDR3 sequence is 15 residues long.

The chain uses TRBV6-5 and TRBJ2-4; tentatively, D is TRBD2 (6 bases). Germline assignment: CDR1 MNHEY and CDR2 SVGAGI. Deletions cut 0 bases from V and 8 bases from J, with 14 bases between. This CDR3 region has 15 residues. The CDR3 DNA follows: TGTGCCAGCAGTTACTCACCGCCGGGGGAAGACATTCAGTACTTC. Translated, it gives CASSYSPPGEDIQYF.

The V and J genes are TRBV30 and TRBJ1-6; D is unresolved. The CDR3 has 17 residues. Trimming left V 2 bases short and J 10 bases short, with 24 bases between. CDR1 is GTSNPN and CDR2 is SVGIG in the germline V gene (reference sequence). The CDR3 reads CAWSPNPVVDFLSPLHF. CDR3 nucleotide sequence: TGTGCCTGGAGTCCCAACCCCGTTGTGGACTTCCTCTCACCCCTCCACTTT.

This clone was seen more than once but under ten times. The chain recombines TRBV6-6 with TRBJ2-7, with D tentatively TRBD2 (6 bases). Between the trimmed V and J ends, which lost 8 bases and 5 bases, there was a span of 10 bases. Germline assignment: CDR1 MNHNY and CDR2 SVGAGI (reference sequence). CDR3 length: 11 residues. CDR3 in amino acids: CASEAGNEQYF. Here the CDR3 DNA reads TGTGCCAGCGAGGCGGGGAACGAGCAGTACTTC.